Presented here are 10 T cell receptor beta chains from one specimen sequenced in a study of blood T cell repertoires in COVID-19. Measured with immunoSEQ multiplex PCR; TCRdb has only the in-frame clones, and not every one. The sample consists of approximately 210,000 clones, around four fifths of them appearing once. The sequenced sample consisted of peripheral blood. Receptor source: a woman aged 50 to 65 with acute or convalescent COVID-19.

The V call is TRBV5-8, the J call TRBJ1-1; the match to TRBD1 covers 9 bases. Germline V CDR1 and CDR2: SGHTS, YDEGEE. The CDR3 length is 12 residues. Unmatched junction bases numbered 3, after V lost 4 bases and J lost 8 bases. The CDR3: CASSRDRVEAFF. The CDR3 region has the DNA TGTGCCAGCAGCCGGGACAGGGTCGAAGCTTTCTTT.

V and J are TRBV18 and TRBJ2-1, with 11 bases fitting TRBD2. There are 16 residues in the CDR3. The germline CDR1 and CDR2 sequences are KGHSH and LQKENI. Trimming took 2 bases from V and 5 from J; bases not matched to a gene: 5. CDR3: CASSPTSGSFDNEQFF. CDR3 bases: TGTGCCAGCTCACCAACTAGCGGGAGCTTCGACAATGAGCAGTTCTTC.

V gene TRBV19 combines with J gene TRBJ2-1; D is uncertain. The germline CDR1 and CDR2 sequences are LNHDA and SQIVND (reference sequence). The CDR3 sequence is 14 residues long. Between the trimmed V and J ends, which lost 3 bases and 7 bases, there was a span of 13 bases. CDR3 bases: TGTGCCAGTAGTATCGTCACCCGCCTAAATGAGCAGTTCTTC. As protein: CASSIVTRLNEQFF.

This sequence joins TRBV28 and TRBJ2-7, with a weak D call TRBD2 (6 bases). Germline V lookup: CDR1 MDHEN, CDR2 SYDVKM. The CDR3 is made up of 14 amino acids. V lost 7 bases and J 2 bases, leaving 15 bases between the germline ends. The CDR3 DNA follows: TGTGCCAGCAACATTGCGGGGTCTACCTACGAGCAGTACTTC. It is translated as CASNIAGSTYEQYF.

The J gene is TRBJ1-6, the V gene TRBV5-8; no clear D gene. Germline loops: CDR1 SGHTS, CDR2 YDEGEE. With 2 bases removed from V and 5 bases from J, the gap between germline ends came to 8 bases. The CDR3 runs 14 residues. The CDR3 DNA is TGTGCCAGCAGCTTCCGGGGAGATAATTCACCCCTCCACTTT. This encodes CASSFRGDNSPLHF.

The chain couples TRBV18 to TRBJ2-7; a weak D match, TRBD1 (6 bases). Germline loops: CDR1 KGHSH, CDR2 LQKENI. This CDR3 region has 11 residues. Trimming took off 2 bases at V and 7 bases at J, with 6 bases between the two ends. The CDR3 protein is CASSPGQEQYF. CDR3 in DNA: TGTGCCAGCTCACCAGGACAGGAGCAGTACTTC.

This clone appeared once. The V and J genes are TRBV24-1 and TRBJ1-2, with D maybe TRBD1 (6 bases). Trimming left V 7 bases short and J 2 bases short, with 7 bases between. The CDR3 runs to 12 residues. CDR1 is KGHDR and CDR2 is SFDVKD in the germline V gene. CDR3 sequence: CATSQGNYGYTF. The CDR3 nucleotides read TGTGCCACCAGCCAGGGGAACTATGGCTACACCTTC.

The V call is TRBV9, the J call TRBJ1-2; 7 positions agree with TRBD1. This CDR3 has 16 amino acids. J was trimmed by 2 bases and V by 3 bases; bases with no gene match: 10. Looked up from germline, CDR1 is SGDLS and CDR2 is YYNGEE. CDR3 coding DNA: TGTGCCAGCAGCGCGTATACGGGACAGCCCAACTATGGCTACACCTTC. Translation: CASSAYTGQPNYGYTF.

The chain links TRBV11-2 to TRBJ1-4; the D gene is possibly TRBD1 (6 bases). The CDR3 extends over 14 amino acids. Trimming stripped 1 base from V and 6 bases from J, with 9 bases between. The germline V gene encodes CDR1 SGHAT and CDR2 FQNNGV. As DNA, the CDR3 is TGTGCCAGCAGCTTAGGAGGGGGGGATGAAAAACTGTTTTTT. Residues: CASSLGGGDEKLFF.

V usage is TRBV19 and J usage is TRBJ2-3; 11 nucleotides match TRBD1. The CDR3 is 14 residues long. Unmatched junction bases numbered 5, after V lost 9 bases and J lost 3 bases. Per the germline V gene, CDR1 is LNHDA and CDR2 is SQIVND (reference sequence). CDR3 amino acids: CASTGTGGTDTQYF. CDR3 nucleotides: TGTGCCAGCACCGGGACAGGGGGGACAGATACGCAGTATTTT.